This T cell receptor beta chain was obtained from a study of shared clonotypes between healthy human individuals. This CDR3 comprises 14 residues. Per germline, CDR1 SSHAT and CDR2 FNYEAQ (reference sequence). TCRdb's copy holds only in-frame clones and misses some; the assay was immunoSEQ multiplex PCR. In the table there are about 2.4 million clones, around nine tenths of which are singletons. This clone was recorded only once. At one end, the junction sequence differs from germline, possibly due to a read error. This chain links TRBV7-7 with TRBJ1-4; D ambiguous. The source material was naive CD4+ T cells sorted from blood. Documented subset: CD45RA+ positively selected. The clonotype originates from a young man in good health. The CDR3 loop is CASSPHGLGEKLFF. The CDR3 DNA follows: TGTGCTAGCAGCCCACATGGGCTGGGTGAAAAACTGTTTTTT.